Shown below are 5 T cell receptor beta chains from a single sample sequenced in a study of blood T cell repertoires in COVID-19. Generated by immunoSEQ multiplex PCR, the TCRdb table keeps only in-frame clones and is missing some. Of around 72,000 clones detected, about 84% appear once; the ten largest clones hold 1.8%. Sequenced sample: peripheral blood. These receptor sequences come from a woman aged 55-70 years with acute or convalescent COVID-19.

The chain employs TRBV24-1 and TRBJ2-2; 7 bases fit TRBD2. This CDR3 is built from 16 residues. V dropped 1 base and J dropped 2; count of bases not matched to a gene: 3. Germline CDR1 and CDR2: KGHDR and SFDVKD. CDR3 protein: CATSDFWGGNTGELFF. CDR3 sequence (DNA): TGTGCCACCAGTGATTTTTGGGGGGGAAACACCGGGGAGCTGTTTTTT.

CDR3 in amino acids: CASSQEIQDRLRWGANVLTF. The DNA of the CDR3 is TGTGCCAGCAGCCAAGAGATACAGGACCGGCTTCGGTGGGGGGCCAACGTCCTGACTTTC. The rearrangement joins TRBV3-1 (or the pseudogene TRBV3-2) to TRBJ2-6, with TRBD1 as a possible D gene (5 bases). Germline V gene data show CDR1 as LGHDT and CDR2 as YNNKEL (reference sequence). Trimming removed 0 bases from V and 4 bases from J, with 22 bases in between. The CDR3 has 20 residues.

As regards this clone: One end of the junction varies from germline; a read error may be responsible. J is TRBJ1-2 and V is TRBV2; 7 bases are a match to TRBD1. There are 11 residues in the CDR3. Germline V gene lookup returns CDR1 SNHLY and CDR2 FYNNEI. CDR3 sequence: CASSIDRVEVF. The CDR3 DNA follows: TGTGCCAGCAGTATAGACAGGGTTGAGGTCTTC.

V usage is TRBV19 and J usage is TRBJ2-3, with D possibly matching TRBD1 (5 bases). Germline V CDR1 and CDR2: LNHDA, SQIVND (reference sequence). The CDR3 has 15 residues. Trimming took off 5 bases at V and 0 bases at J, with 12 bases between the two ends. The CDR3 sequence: CASSPEAGSTDTQYF. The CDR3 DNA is TGTGCCAGTAGTCCCGAGGCAGGGAGCACAGATACGCAGTATTTT. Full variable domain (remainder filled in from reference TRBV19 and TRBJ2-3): DGGITQSPKYLFRKEGQNVTLSCEQNLNHDAMYWYRQDPGQGLRLIYYSQIVNDFQKGDIAEGYSVSREKKESFPLTVTSAQKNPTAFYLCASSPEAGSTDTQYFGPGTRLTVL.

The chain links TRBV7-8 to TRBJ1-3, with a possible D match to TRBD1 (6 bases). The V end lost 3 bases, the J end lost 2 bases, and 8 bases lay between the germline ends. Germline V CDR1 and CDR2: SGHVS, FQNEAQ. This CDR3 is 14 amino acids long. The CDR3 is CASSFPGAGNTIYF. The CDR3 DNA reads TGTGCCAGCAGCTTCCCAGGGGCTGGAAACACCATATATTTT.